This entry describes one T cell receptor beta chain. The junction and the germline gene differ at one end; a read error may be behind it. This sample is drawn from a study of blood T cells in healthy people across ages. This CDR3 region has 13 residues. The germline V gene has CDR1 DFQATT and CDR2 SNEGSKA (reference sequence). Together with a sample-barcoded 5' primer, a J-beta primer mix was included in a second PCR lasting about 7 to 12 cycles. MiXCR, applied by TCRdb to the 5' RACE reads, yields one record per CDR3 protein. This sample has approximately 580,000 distinct CDR3 sequences, with approximately 25% found just once. This same sample was also taken into another study, of T cells of mothers and their children. That work states: Once extracted, all RNA went into cDNA synthesis at around 1.5 ug per 15 ul.

What was sequenced was blood. The origin of this receptor is a boy aged 10-17 years in good health. The rearrangement links TRBV20-1 to TRBJ2-5; TRBD2 might be the D (6 bases). CDR3 amino acids: CSARKTGLSNEFF. CDR3 DNA sequence: TGCAGTGCTAGGAAGACGGGACTCTCGAATGAGTTCTTC.